The present entry profiles one T cell receptor beta chain with its context. The sample is drawn from a study of blood T cell repertoires in COVID-19. Study background: Whether acute or convalescent, the COVID-19 samples came from the United States, Italy and Spain. Sources were T cells, B-cell-depleted T cells, or PBMCs; the material itself was cDNA or gDNA.

Sequencing used immunoSEQ multiplex PCR; TCRdb keeps in-frame clones, though not all of them. The table has approximately 94,000 clones, roughly 80% seen once. The sequenced material came from peripheral blood. The receptor was isolated from a human donor in a cohort sampled during active COVID-19.

The CDR3 bases are TGTGCCAGTCAGACACTGAGTCAATTTAACTATGGCTACACCTTC. This encodes CASQTLSQFNYGYTF. The gene calls are TRBV2 and TRBJ1-2; D unresolved. Per the germline V gene, CDR1 is SNHLY and CDR2 is FYNNEI. The CDR3 runs to 15 residues. The V end lost 9 bases, the J end lost 1 base, and 18 bases lay between the germline ends. Using reference TRBV2 and TRBJ1-2 for the parts outside the CDR3, the full variable domain is EPEVTQTPSHQVTQMGQEVILRCVPISNHLYFYWYRQILGQKVEFLVSFYNNEISEKSEIFDDQFSVERPDGSNFTLKIRSTKLEDSAMYFCASQTLSQFNYGYTFGSGTRLTVV.